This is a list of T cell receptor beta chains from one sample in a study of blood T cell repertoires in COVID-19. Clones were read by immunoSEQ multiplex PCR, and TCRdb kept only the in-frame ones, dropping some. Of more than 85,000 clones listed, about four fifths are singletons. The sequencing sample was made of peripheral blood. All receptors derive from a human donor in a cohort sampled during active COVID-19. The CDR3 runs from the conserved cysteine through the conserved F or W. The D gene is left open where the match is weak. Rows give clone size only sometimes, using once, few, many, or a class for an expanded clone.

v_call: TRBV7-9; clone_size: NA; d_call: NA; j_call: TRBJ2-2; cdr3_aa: CASSLTQLTGELFF; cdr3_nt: TGTGCCAGCAGCTTAACCCAACTCACCGGGGAGCTGTTTTTT
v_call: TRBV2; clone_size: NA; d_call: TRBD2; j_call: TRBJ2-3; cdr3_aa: CASRDGTSGWDTQYF; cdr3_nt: TGTGCCAGCAGGGACGGGACTAGCGGATGGGATACGCAGTATTTT
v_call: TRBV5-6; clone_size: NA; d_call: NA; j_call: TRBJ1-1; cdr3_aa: CATRELGGDTEAFF; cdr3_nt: TGTGCCACCAGGGAGTTAGGGGGTGATACTGAAGCTTTCTTT
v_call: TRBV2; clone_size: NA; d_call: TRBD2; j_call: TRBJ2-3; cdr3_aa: CASRYGLAGASTDTQYF; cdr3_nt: TGTGCCAGCAGATACGGGTTAGCGGGGGCTAGCACAGATACGCAGTATTTT
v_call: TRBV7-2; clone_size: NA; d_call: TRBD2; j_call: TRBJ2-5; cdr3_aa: CASSLAVSGGQETQYF; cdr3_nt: TGTGCCAGCAGCTTAGCGGTCAGCGGGGGCCAAGAGACCCAGTACTTC
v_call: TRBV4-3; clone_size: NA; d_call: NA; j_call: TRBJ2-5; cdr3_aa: CASRTSGEETQYF; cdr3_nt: TGCGCCAGCAGGACTTCAGGGGAGGAGACCCAGTACTTC
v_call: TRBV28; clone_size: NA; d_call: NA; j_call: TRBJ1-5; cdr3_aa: CASRGPTEDQPQHF; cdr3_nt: TGTGCCAGCAGGGGCCCTACGGAAGATCAGCCCCAGCATTTT
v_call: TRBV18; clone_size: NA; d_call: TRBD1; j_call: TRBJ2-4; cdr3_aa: CASSPPGTGGQENIQYF; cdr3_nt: TGTGCCAGCTCACCTCCCGGGACAGGGGGCCAGGAAAACATTCAGTACTTC
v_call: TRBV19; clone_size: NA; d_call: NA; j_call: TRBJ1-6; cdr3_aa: CASRLDSHSPLHF; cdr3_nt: TGTGCCAGTAGGCTCGACTCCCATTCACCCCTCCACTTT
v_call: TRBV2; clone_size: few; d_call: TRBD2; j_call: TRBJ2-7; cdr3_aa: CASTPPRLASHEQYF; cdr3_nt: TGTGCCAGCACTCCCCCGAGACTAGCATCCCACGAGCAGTACTTC
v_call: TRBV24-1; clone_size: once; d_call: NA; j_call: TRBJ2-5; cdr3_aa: CATSAGGGYQETQYF; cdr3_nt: TGTGCCACCAGTGCTGGGGGGGGCTACCAAGAGACCCAGTACTTC
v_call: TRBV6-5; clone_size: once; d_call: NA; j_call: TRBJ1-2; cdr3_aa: CASISPGNSNYGYTF; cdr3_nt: TGTGCCAGCATTTCTCCAGGGAATTCTAACTATGGCTACACCTTC
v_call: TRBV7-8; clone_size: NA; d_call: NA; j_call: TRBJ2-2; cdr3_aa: CASSFYEGRGTGELFF; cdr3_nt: TGTGCCAGCAGCTTTTATGAGGGCCGTGGTACCGGGGAGCTGTTTTTT
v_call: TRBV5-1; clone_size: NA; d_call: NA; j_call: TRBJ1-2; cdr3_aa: CASSLDRANYGYTF; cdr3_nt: TGCGCCAGCAGCTTGGACAGAGCTAACTATGGCTACACCTTC
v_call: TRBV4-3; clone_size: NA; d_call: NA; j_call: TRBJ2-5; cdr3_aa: CASSQDPVRAQETQYF; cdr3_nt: TGCGCCAGCAGCCAAGATCCTGTCAGGGCCCAAGAGACCCAGTACTTC
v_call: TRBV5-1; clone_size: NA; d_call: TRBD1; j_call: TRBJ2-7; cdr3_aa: CASRGTGGFYEQYF; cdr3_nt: TGCGCCAGCAGGGGGACAGGGGGTTTTTACGAGCAGTACTTC
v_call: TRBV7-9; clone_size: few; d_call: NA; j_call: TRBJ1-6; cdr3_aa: CASSPPAGDGDSPLHF; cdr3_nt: TGTGCCAGCAGCCCCCCGGCGGGGGACGGTGATTCACCCCTCCACTTT
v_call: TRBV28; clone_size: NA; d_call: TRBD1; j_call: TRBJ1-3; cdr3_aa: CASSSGTGVGGNTIYF; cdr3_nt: TGTGCCAGCAGTTCCGGGACAGGGGTTGGTGGAAACACCATATATTTT
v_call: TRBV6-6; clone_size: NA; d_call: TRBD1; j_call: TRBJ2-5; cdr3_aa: CAVTGASQETQYF; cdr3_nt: TGTGCCGTTACAGGGGCTTCCCAAGAGACCCAGTACTTC
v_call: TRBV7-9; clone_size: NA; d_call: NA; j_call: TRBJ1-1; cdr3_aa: CASERYLFGEAFF; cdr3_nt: TGTGCCAGCGAACGGTACCTCTTTGGTGAAGCTTTCTTT
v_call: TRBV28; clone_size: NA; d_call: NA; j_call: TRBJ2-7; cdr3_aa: CASGPRTEYF; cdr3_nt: TGTGCCAGCGGACCCCGGACAGAATACTTC
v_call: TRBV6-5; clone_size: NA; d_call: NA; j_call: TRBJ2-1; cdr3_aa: CAARQADTIEQFF; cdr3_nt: TGTGCCGCCCGACAGGCAGATACAATAGAGCAGTTCTTC
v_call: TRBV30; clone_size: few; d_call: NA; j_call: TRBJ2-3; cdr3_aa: CAWSAGLLVSTDTQYF; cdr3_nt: TGTGCCTGGAGTGCGGGACTCCTGGTTAGCACAGATACGCAGTATTTT
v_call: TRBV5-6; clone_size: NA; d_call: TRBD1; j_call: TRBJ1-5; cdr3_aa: CASSSTGGAGNQPQHF; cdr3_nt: TGTGCCAGCAGCTCTACAGGGGGCGCAGGCAATCAGCCCCAGCATTTT
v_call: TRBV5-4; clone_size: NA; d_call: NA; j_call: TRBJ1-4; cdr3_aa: CASSFGGTNEKLFF; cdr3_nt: TGTGCCAGCAGCTTCGGAGGGACTAATGAAAAACTGTTTTTT
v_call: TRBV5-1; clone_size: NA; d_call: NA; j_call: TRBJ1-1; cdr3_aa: CASSSQVDTEAFF; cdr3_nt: TGCGCCAGCAGCTCCCAGGTAGACACTGAAGCTTTCTTT
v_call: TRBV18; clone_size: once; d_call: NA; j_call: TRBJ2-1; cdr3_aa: CASSIRRNEQFF; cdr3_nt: TGTGCCAGCTCAATCAGGAGGAATGAGCAGTTCTTC
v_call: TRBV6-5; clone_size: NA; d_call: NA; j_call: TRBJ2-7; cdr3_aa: CASSYSRRADYEQYF; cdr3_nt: TGTGCCAGCAGTTACTCGCGGAGGGCCGACTACGAGCAGTACTTC
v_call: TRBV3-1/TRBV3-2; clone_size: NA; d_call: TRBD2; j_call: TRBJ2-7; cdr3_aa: CASSQNSGGYEQYF; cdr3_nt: TGTGCCAGCAGCCAAAATAGCGGGGGCTACGAGCAGTACTTC
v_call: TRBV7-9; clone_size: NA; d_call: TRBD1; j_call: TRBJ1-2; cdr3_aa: CATQSGTGVQGYTF; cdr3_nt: TGTGCCACCCAATCCGGGACAGGGGTTCAGGGCTACACCTTC
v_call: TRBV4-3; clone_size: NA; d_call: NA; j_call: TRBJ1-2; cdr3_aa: CASSQDLLTGENYGYTF; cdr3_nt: TGCGCCAGCAGCCAAGATCTACTGACTGGGGAGAACTATGGCTACACCTTC
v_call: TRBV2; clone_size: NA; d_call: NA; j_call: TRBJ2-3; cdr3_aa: CASWPTDYTDTQYF; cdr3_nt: TGTGCCAGCTGGCCGACTGACTACACAGATACGCAGTATTTT
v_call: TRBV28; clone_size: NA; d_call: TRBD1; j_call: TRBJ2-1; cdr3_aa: CASIDRAPRKVRNEQFF; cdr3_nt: TGTGCCAGCATTGACAGGGCCCCAAGGAAGGTGCGCAATGAGCAGTTCTTC
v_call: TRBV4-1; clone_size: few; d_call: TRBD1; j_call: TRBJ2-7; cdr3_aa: CASSPRQGRSSYEQYF; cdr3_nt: TGCGCCAGCAGCCCTCGACAGGGCCGAAGCTCCTACGAGCAGTACTTC
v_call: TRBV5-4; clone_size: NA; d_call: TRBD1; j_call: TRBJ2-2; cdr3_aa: CASSLWTGGAGELFF; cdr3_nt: TGTGCCAGCAGCTTGTGGACAGGGGGGGCCGGGGAGCTGTTTTTT
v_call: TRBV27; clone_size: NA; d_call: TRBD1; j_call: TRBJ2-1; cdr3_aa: CASSPMGTANEQFF; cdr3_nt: TGTGCCAGCAGTCCCATGGGGACAGCTAATGAGCAGTTCTTC
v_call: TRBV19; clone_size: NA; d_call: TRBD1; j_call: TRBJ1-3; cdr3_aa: CASSPRTGFGNTIYF; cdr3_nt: TGTGCCAGTAGTCCGCGGACAGGGTTCGGAAACACCATATATTTT
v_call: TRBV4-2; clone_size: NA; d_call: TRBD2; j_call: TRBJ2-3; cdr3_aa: CASSPLAAPPDTQYF; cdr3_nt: TGTGCCAGCAGCCCTCTAGCGGCTCCACCGGATACGCAGTATTTT
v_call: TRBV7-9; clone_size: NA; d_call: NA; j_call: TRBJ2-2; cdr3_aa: CASSKDITTGELFF; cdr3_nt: TGTGCCAGCAGCAAAGACATTACCACCGGGGAGCTGTTTTTT
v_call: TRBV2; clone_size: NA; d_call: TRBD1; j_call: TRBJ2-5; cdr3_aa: CASTGQGAQGETQYF; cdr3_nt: TGTGCCAGCACCGGACAGGGGGCGCAGGGAGAGACCCAGTACTTC
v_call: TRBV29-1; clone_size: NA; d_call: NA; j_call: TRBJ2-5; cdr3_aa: CSVALETQYF; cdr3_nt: TGCAGCGTTGCTCTGGAGACCCAGTACTTC
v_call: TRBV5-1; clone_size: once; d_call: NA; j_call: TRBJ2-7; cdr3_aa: CASSPDLAYEQYF; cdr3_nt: TGCGCCAGCAGTCCCGACTTGGCCTACGAGCAGTACTTC
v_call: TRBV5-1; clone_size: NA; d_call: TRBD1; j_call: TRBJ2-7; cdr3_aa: CASSPDPGQATYEQYF; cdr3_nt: TGCGCCAGCAGCCCCGACCCGGGACAGGCTACCTACGAGCAGTACTTC
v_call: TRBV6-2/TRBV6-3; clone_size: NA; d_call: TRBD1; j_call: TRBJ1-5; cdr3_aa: CASSYSQSAGGFNQPQHF; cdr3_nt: TGTGCCAGCAGTTACAGCCAATCGGCAGGGGGCTTCAATCAGCCCCAGCATTTT
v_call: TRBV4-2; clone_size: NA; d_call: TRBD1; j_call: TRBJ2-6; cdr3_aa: CASSQERTGATRSGANVLTF; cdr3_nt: TGTGCCAGCAGCCAAGAAAGGACAGGCGCTACGAGATCTGGGGCCAACGTCCTGACTTTC
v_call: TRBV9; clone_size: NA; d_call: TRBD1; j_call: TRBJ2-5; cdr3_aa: CASSERAGSGGLETQYF; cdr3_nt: TGTGCCAGCAGCGAGAGGGCCGGGTCAGGGGGTTTGGAGACCCAGTACTTC
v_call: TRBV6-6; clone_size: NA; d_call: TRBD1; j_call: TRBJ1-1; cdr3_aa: CASSSRTGSGLGAFF; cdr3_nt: TGTGCCAGCAGTTCCCGGACAGGGTCGGGGTTGGGAGCTTTCTTT
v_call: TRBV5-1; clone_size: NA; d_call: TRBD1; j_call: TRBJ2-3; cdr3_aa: CASSLVTGAGTDTQYF; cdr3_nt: TGCGCCAGCAGCTTGGTAACAGGGGCCGGCACAGATACGCAGTATTTT